The 6 T cell receptor beta chains below all came from one sample that was sequenced in a study of blood T cells in healthy people across ages. It was with a sample-barcoded 5' primer and a J-beta primer mix that a second PCR of about 6 to 11 cycles was run. TCRdb passed the 5' RACE reads through MiXCR, listing each CDR3 protein once. The data contain under 2,000,000 distinct CDR3 sequences, 49% of them singletons. Sequencing was performed on blood. These receptors all come from a woman between 40 and 50 years old in good health.

V gene TRBV6-5 combines with J gene TRBJ1-2, with a possible D match to TRBD1 (5 bases). CDR1 and CDR2 from the germline V gene are MNHEY and SVGAGI. V lost 2 bases to trimming and J lost 7 bases, with 14 bases between them. This CDR3 spans 14 amino acids. The DNA for the CDR3 is TGTGCCAGCAGTTACACTGGCAGGGCTAGTGGCTACACCTTC. Protein sequence: CASSYTGRASGYTF.

As concerns this clonotype: A much larger clonotype is one base distant, so this may be a read error. The chain joins TRBV5-1 to TRBJ2-5; D assignment may be TRBD1 or TRBD2 (6 bases each). Trimming took 4 bases from V and 1 from J, leaving 11 bases between them. This CDR3 region has 14 residues. Germline-derived CDR1 and CDR2 are SGHRS and YFSETQ. CDR3 sequence reads: CASSVRGPQETQYF. CDR3 sequence (DNA): TGCGCCAGCAGCGTCCGGGGGCCCCAAGAGACCCAGTACTTC. Together with reference TRBV5-1 and TRBJ2-5, the CDR3 gives the full variable domain: KAGVTQTPRYLIKTRGQQVTLSCSPISGHRSVSWYQQTPGQGLQFLFEYFSETQRNKGNFPGRFSGRQFSNSRSEMNVSTLELGDSALYLCASSVRGPQETQYFGPGTRLLVL.

V and J are TRBV25-1 and TRBJ1-2, with a possible D match to TRBD1 (6 bases). V lost 2 bases and J 0 bases, leaving 10 bases between the germline ends. CDR3 length equals 15 residues. The germline V gene has CDR1 MGHDK and CDR2 SYGVNS. The CDR3 bases are TGTGCCAGCAGTGAACAGGGGTCCCCTAACTATGGCTACACCTTC. This codes for CASSEQGSPNYGYTF.

There are a few counts of this clonotype. The CDR3 region is CASRGTGGNNEQFF. The CDR3 coding sequence is TGCGCCAGCAGAGGGACAGGAGGGAACAATGAGCAGTTCTTC. The rearrangement joins TRBV5-1 to TRBJ2-1; 8 nucleotides agree with TRBD1. V was clipped by 5 bases and J by 5 bases; unmatched bases: 6. CDR1 is SGHRS and CDR2 is YFSETQ in the germline V gene. The CDR3 runs 14 residues.

The chain couples TRBV27 to TRBJ2-5, with TRBD1 identical over 8 bases. The CDR3 is made up of 14 amino acids. CDR1 is MNHEY and CDR2 is SMNVEV in the germline V gene (reference sequence). J lost 5 bases, V lost 10 bases, and 12 bases had no gene match. The CDR3: CATTSGQVGETQYF. CDR3 nucleotide sequence: TGTGCCACCACGTCGGGACAGGTCGGGGAGACCCAGTACTTC.

The chain couples TRBV4-1 to TRBJ1-6; D is uncertain. CDR1 and CDR2 (germline): MGHRA, YSYEKL. CDR3 size: 14 residues. Trimming removed 0 bases at V and 11 bases at J, with 11 bases between. The CDR3 region has the DNA TGCGCCAGCAGCCAAGAGATAATGGCTACACCCCTCCACTTT. Translated, it gives CASSQEIMATPLHF.